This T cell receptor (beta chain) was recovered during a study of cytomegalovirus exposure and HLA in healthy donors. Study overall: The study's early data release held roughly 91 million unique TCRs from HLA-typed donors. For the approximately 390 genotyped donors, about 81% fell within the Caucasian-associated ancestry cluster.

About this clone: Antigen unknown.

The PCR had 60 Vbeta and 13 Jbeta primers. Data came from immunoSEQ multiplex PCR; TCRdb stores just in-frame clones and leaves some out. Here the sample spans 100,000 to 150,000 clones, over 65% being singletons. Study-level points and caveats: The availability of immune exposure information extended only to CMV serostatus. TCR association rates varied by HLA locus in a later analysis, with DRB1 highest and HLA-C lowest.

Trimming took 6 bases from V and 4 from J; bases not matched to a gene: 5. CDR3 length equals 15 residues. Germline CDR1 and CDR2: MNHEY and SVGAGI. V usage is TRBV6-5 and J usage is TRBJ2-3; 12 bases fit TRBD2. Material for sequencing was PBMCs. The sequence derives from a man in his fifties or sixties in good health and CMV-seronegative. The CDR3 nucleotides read TGTGCCAGCAGCCGGACTAGCGGGGACGCAGATACGCAGTATTTT. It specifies CASSRTSGDADTQYF.